This T cell receptor (beta chain) was sequenced for a study of shared clonotypes between healthy human individuals. Overall study findings and caveats: Relative to clonotypes present in all four donors, those not shared had lower generation probabilities.

With V trimmed by 5 bases and J by 7 bases, 17 bases remained unmatched. This CDR3 contains 16 residues. Looked up from germline, CDR1 is SQVTM and CDR2 is ANQGSEA. As to this clone: Its cognate antigen is unknown.

Method: immunoSEQ multiplex PCR; TCRdb's copy keeps in-frame clones and lacks some. The sample lists 2 million to 2.5 million clones; around 95% were seen once. The receptor's source is a man between 18 and 35 years old in good health. The J gene is TRBJ2-1, the V gene TRBV29-1, with TRBD2 matching 7 bases. The sequenced sample consisted of naive CD4+ T cells sorted from blood. The subset is: CD45RA+ positively selected. The chain's CDR3 is CSVLWRGGQRLNEQFF. CDR3 DNA: TGCAGCGTTTTGTGGCGCGGGGGTCAGAGATTGAATGAGCAGTTCTTC.